Detailed here is one TCR beta chain. Its antigen is unidentified. The data were produced by immunoSEQ multiplex PCR, yet TCRdb's version contains in-frame clones alone and is incomplete. This table has about 170,000 clones, roughly 90% appearing once. The time point was: blood 4 weeks post-SBRT, at nephrectomy. Treatment here: 15 Gy SBRT to primary tumor, nephrectomy 4 weeks later. This renal cell carcinoma was of the clear cell type. The V segment lost 0 bases and the J segment 3 bases; nucleotides outside the gene matches: 2. This CDR3 has 14 amino acids. In germline, CDR1 is SGHAT, CDR2 FQDESV (reference sequence). The data are from a study of radiation and T cells in renal cell carcinoma. Notes on the study in general: From baseline, blood top tumor clonotypes peaked at 2 weeks post-radiation.

The receptor comes from a woman in her 50s with renal cell carcinoma. Sequencing used blood, obtained from a patient whose treatment included radiotherapy and nephrectomy. The genes are TRBV11-1 and TRBJ2-7; 7 bases align to TRBD2. The CDR3 loop reads CASSLAGGIYEQYF. CDR3 in DNA: TGTGCCAGCAGCTTAGCCGGGGGGATCTACGAGCAGTACTTC.